The 12 T cell receptor beta chains given below trace back to one sample, sequenced in a study of patients and donors after allogeneic stem cell transplantation. MiXCR, run by TCRdb on the RT-PCR reads, gives a single entry per CDR3 protein. The top ten clones hold around 10% of a sample with 200,000 to 250,000 distinct CDR3 sequences, over 12% of them seen once. Material for sequencing was blood, either unsorted or a sorted T cell fraction (not recorded which). Every receptor here comes from a human donor who was either an allogeneic HSCT recipient or a stem cell or donor lymphocyte infusion donor (not recorded which). It is not recorded whose cells these are; they may come from a transplant donor.

V is TRBV6-1 and J is TRBJ2-3; TRBD2 matches at 7 bases. CDR1 is MNHNS and CDR2 is SASEGT in the germline V gene. This CDR3 is 17 amino acids long. The junction had 14 bases not matched to a gene; V was cut back by 5 bases and J by 3 bases. In DNA, the CDR3 is TGTGCCAGCAGTCGTTGGGGGGGGGGTTTTCCTACAGATACGCAGTATTTT. Encoded protein: CASSRWGGGFPTDTQYF.

This clonotype was detected ten times or more. The rearrangement uses TRBV5-1 and TRBJ2-4, with 7 bases matching TRBD1. The CDR3 is made up of 16 amino acids. The germline V gene has CDR1 SGHRS and CDR2 YFSETQ. J lost 0 bases, V lost 4 bases, and 7 bases had no gene match. The CDR3 DNA follows: TGCGCCAGCAGCCACCTAGGGACAGAAGCCAAAAACATTCAGTACTTC. Its protein product is CASSHLGTEAKNIQYF.

The genes are TRBV20-1 and TRBJ1-5; no clear D gene. CDR1 DFQATT and CDR2 SNEGSKA come from the germline V gene (reference sequence). The V and J ends lost 4 bases and 3 bases respectively, with 10 bases between them. CDR3 length: 13 amino acids. For the CDR3, the DNA is TGCAGTGCTAAAGGACTGCCCAATCAGCCCCAGCATTTT. It encodes CSAKGLPNQPQHF.

This clonotype has a handful of counts. The chain carries TRBV5-6 and TRBJ1-1, with D maybe TRBD1 (5 bases). V was shortened by 0 bases and J by 3 bases, with 12 bases between the two germline ends. From germline, CDR1 is SGHDT and CDR2 YYEEEE. The CDR3 contains 15 residues. DNA of the CDR3: TGTGCCAGCAGCTTGGTGGGGGACGGGGACACTGAAGCTTTCTTT. The encoded protein is CASSLVGDGDTEAFF.

The chain is built from TRBV3-1 and TRBJ2-2; TRBD1 is a possible D gene (6 bases). V was trimmed by 1 base and J by 1 base, leaving 7 bases between them. The CDR3 has 15 residues. Looked up from germline, CDR1 is LGHDT and CDR2 is YNNKEL (reference sequence). The CDR3 region is CASSQVTGNTGELFF. Written as DNA, the CDR3 is TGTGCCAGCAGCCAAGTGACAGGGAACACCGGGGAGCTGTTTTTT.

There are a few counts of this clonotype. This chain links TRBV6-5 with TRBJ1-2, with unresolved D. CDR3 size: 14 residues. Trimming took 0 bases from V and 2 from J, leaving 7 bases between them. In germline, CDR1 is MNHEY, CDR2 SVGAGI. CDR3 sequence reads: CASSYSGLNYGYTF. The CDR3 DNA reads as TGTGCCAGCAGTTACTCGGGGTTGAACTATGGCTACACCTTC.

This clonotype was counted at least ten times. CDR3 sequence (DNA): TGTGCCTGGAGTGGACAGGGAACTAATGAAAAACTGTTTTTT. It yields the protein CAWSGQGTNEKLFF. V is TRBV30 and J is TRBJ1-4, with TRBD1 matching 7 bases. The CDR3 is made up of 14 amino acids. After removal of 1 base from V and 1 base from J, the junction contained 0 bases not matched to a gene. The germline gives CDR1 GTSNPN, CDR2 SVGIG (reference sequence).

The V call is TRBV6-5, the J call TRBJ1-6, with D possibly being TRBD1 (6 bases). The CDR3 has 14 residues. The V and J ends lost 6 bases and 4 bases respectively, with 10 bases between them. Germline V gives CDR1 MNHEY, CDR2 SVGAGI. The CDR3 protein is CASRYQGYNSPLHF. As DNA, the CDR3 is TGTGCCAGCAGGTACCAGGGGTATAATTCACCCCTCCACTTT.

This clonotype was picked up a small number of times. This chain links TRBV9 with TRBJ2-5, with TRBD2 matching 8 bases. V was pared by 3 bases and J by 5 bases, with 9 bases of the junction left unmatched. The CDR3 contains 15 residues. From germline, CDR1 is SGDLS and CDR2 YYNGEE. CDR3 nucleotides: TGTGCCAGCAGCGGGACGGGAGGGCCTGTGGAGACCCAGTACTTC. Translated: CASSGTGGPVETQYF.

This clonotype was found a few times. This chain uses TRBV11-2 with TRBJ2-3, with 8 bases matching TRBD1. Germline CDR1 reads SGHAT; CDR2 reads FQNNGV. The CDR3 is made up of 17 amino acids. The V gene end was trimmed by 1 base and the J gene end by 5 bases; junction bases not matched to a gene: 11. The DNA of the CDR3 is TGTGCCAGCAGCTTAGCAGTTGGGCAGGGGGCGCGAGATACGCAGTATTTT. It encodes CASSLAVGQGARDTQYF.

The chain couples TRBV5-5 to TRBJ2-7; 9 bases are shared with TRBD1. This CDR3 is built from 15 residues. From germline, CDR1 is SGHKS and CDR2 YYEKEE (reference sequence). Trimming took 4 bases from V and 7 from J; bases not matched to a gene: 12. In nucleotides, the CDR3 is TGTGCCAGCAGCCAACGATGGGACAGGGTGCAAGAGCAGTACTTC. It specifies CASSQRWDRVQEQYF.

The chain is built from TRBV7-6 and TRBJ1-6, with D possibly matching TRBD1 (5 bases). Germline V gene data show CDR1 as SGHVS and CDR2 as FNYEAQ. Trimming removed 5 bases at V and 6 bases at J, with 14 bases between. This CDR3 is built from 15 residues. The CDR3 here is CASSPTRGPNSPLHF. In nucleotides, the CDR3 is TGTGCCAGCAGCCCGACAAGGGGACCTAATTCACCCCTCCACTTT.